These 10 T cell receptor beta chains originate from one sample sequenced in a study of tumor-infiltrating lymphocytes in primary liver carcinoma. Both RNA and DNA were isolated together from around 18-30 mg of bulk tissue that had not been sorted. Researchers generated TCR beta cDNA from around 510 ng of total RNA, relying on a constant-region primer. Slightly modified ARM-PCR served as the procedure for the TCR beta libraries. These libraries came from three rounds of nested multiplex PCR. It was with TRBV1-TRBV30 forward primers and a C-beta reverse primer that the first two PCR rounds were run, at 10 cycles each. Via MiXCR, TCRdb re-called the multiplex PCR reads, giving one row per CDR3 protein. The table lists 90,000 to 150,000 distinct CDR3 sequences, 55% to 70% of them singletons. Sequencing input: tumor-adjacent normal liver tissue. Receptors originate from a woman between 55 and 75 years old with primary liver carcinoma and hepatitis B virus infection.

Ten or more counts support this clonotype. V gene TRBV7-2 combines with J gene TRBJ2-2; D not resolved. Germline V gene sequence: CDR1 SGHTA, CDR2 FQGNSA. Trimming cost V 1 base and J 7 bases, with 7 bases left between them. The CDR3 sequence is 13 residues long. CDR3 in amino acids: CASSLEVHGELFF. The CDR3 coding sequence is TGTGCCAGCAGCTTAGAAGTTCACGGGGAGCTGTTTTTT.

This clonotype is termed medium-sized. The rearrangement uses TRBV11-2 and TRBJ1-2; the D is unclear. CDR1 and CDR2 (germline): SGHAT, FQNNGV. The CDR3 spans 13 residues. The V and J ends lost 0 bases and 7 bases respectively, with 9 bases between them. Here the CDR3 DNA reads TGTGCCAGCAGCTTAGATCGGACCCGTGGCTACACCTTC. Its translation: CASSLDRTRGYTF.

The table lists this clonotype with many counts. The chain recombines TRBV12-3 or TRBV12-4 with TRBJ1-1; 7 nucleotides match TRBD1. The V and J ends lost 5 bases and 10 bases, in that order; junction bases with no gene match: 4. The CDR3 is made up of 11 amino acids. The CDR3 DNA sequence: TGTGCCAGCAGTAGTAACAGGGGAGCTTTCTTT. It encodes CASSSNRGAFF.

A remark on this clonotype: This likely comes from a read error, as the CDR3 has no conserved phenylalanine or tryptophan at its end. The chain combines TRBV29-1 with TRBJ2-3, with D possibly being TRBD2 (7 bases). The CDR3 spans 14 residues. The germline V gene has CDR1 SQVTM and CDR2 ANQGSEA. The CDR3 coding sequence is TGTAGCGTTGAGGGGGGGCGGGGGACAGATACGCAGTATATT. Amino acids: CSVEGGRGTDTQYI.

Concerning this clonotype itself: A much larger clone is a single base away; this may be a read error. The CDR3 loop is CPSSFFSGRAGAGELFF. CDR3 sequence (DNA): TGCCCCAGCAGCTTTTTTAGCGGGAGGGCCGGCGCCGGGGAGCTGTTTTTT. The rearrangement links TRBV5-1 to TRBJ2-2; TRBD2 agrees at 11 bases. The germline gives CDR1 SGHRS, CDR2 YFSETQ. This CDR3 spans 17 amino acids.

The chain combines TRBV30 with TRBJ2-1; D may match TRBD1 or TRBD2 (6 bases each). The CDR3 covers 21 residues. Per the germline V gene, CDR1 is GTSNPN and CDR2 is SVGIG (reference sequence). V was cut by 0 bases and J by 0 bases, with 27 bases left in between. CDR3 in amino acids: CAWSVVKGDKRVRSSYNEQFF. The CDR3 bases are TGTGCCTGGAGTGTGGTTAAGGGGGACAAGCGGGTACGGAGCTCCTACAATGAGCAGTTCTTC.

This clonotype was found a few times. This sequence may be a read error, since a much larger clone differs from it by one base. The chain uses TRBV12-3 or TRBV12-4 and TRBJ2-4, with 11 positions matching TRBD2. The ends lost 3 bases at V and 2 bases at J; junction bases unmatched: 12. This CDR3 region has 19 residues. The CDR3 region is CASSFSVVLAGGTKNIQYF. The DNA for the CDR3 is TGTGCCAGCAGTTTCTCTGTGGTTCTAGCGGGAGGTACCAAAAACATTCAGTACTTC.

Regarding this clonotype: A much more abundant neighbour one base away suggests this may be a read error. This chain connects TRBV7-9 to TRBJ1-5; tentatively, D is TRBD1 (5 bases). The CDR3 is 12 amino acids. V was trimmed by 4 bases and J by 8 bases, leaving 9 bases between them. From germline, CDR1 is SEHNR and CDR2 FQNEAQ (reference sequence). CDR3 sequence (DNA): TGTGCCAGCAGCTCATTGGGGGAGCCCCAGCATTTT. This codes for CASSSLGEPQHF.

Comment on this clonotype: The junction differs from germline at one of its ends, possibly a read error. The gene calls are TRBV5-1 and TRBJ2-2; the match to TRBD1 covers 7 bases. Germline V lookup: CDR1 SGHRS, CDR2 YFSETQ. The CDR3 is made up of 15 amino acids. DNA for the CDR3: TGCACCAGCAGCGTCATAGGGGGCGCGGGCGGGGAGCTGTTTTTT. It is translated as CTSSVIGGAGGELFF. The full variable domain, in which reference TRBV5-1 and TRBJ2-2 provide the parts outside the CDR3, is KAGVTQTPRYLIKTRGQQVTLSCSPISGHRSVSWYQQTPGQGLQFLFEYFSETQRNKGNFPGRFSGRQFSNSRSEMNVSTLELGDSALYLCTSSVIGGAGGELFFGEGSRLTVL.

This clonotype was observed many times. The chain combines TRBV6-1 with TRBJ2-3, with TRBD1 matching 11 bases. Germline V gene data show CDR1 as MNHNS and CDR2 as SASEGT. V was pared by 3 bases and J by 6 bases, with 11 bases of the junction left unmatched. The CDR3 is 17 residues long. CDR3 nucleotide sequence: TGTGCCAGCAGTGATTCCTCGGGACAGGGGGTTTTGGATACGCAGTATTTT. It yields the protein CASSDSSGQGVLDTQYF.